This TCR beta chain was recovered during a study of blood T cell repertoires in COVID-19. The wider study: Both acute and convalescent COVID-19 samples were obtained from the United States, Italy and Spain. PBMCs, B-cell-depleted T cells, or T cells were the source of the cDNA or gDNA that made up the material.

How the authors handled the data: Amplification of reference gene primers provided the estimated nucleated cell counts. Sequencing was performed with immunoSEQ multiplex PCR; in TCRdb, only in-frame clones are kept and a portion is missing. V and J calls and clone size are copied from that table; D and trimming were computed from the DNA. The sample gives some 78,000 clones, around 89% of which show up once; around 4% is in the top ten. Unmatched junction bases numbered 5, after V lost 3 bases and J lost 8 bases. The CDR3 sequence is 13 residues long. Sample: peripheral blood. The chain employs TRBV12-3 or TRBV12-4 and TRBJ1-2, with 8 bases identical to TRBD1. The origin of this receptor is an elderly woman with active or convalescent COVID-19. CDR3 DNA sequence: TGTGCCAGCAGTTTTGCCCGACAGGGGGGCTACACCTTC. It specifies CASSFARQGGYTF.